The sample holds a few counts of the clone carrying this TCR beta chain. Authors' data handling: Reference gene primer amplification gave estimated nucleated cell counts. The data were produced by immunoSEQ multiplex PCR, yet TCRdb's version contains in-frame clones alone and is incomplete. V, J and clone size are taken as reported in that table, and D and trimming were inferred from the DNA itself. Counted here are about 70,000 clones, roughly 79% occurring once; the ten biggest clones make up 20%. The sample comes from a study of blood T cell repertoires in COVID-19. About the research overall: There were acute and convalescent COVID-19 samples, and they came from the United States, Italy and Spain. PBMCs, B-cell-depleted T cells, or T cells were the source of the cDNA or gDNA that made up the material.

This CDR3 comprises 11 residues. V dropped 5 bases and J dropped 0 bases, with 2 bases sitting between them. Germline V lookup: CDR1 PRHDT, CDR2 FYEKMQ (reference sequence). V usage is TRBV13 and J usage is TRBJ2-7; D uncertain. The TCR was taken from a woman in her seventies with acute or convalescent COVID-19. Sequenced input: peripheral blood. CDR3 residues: CASSHSYEQYF. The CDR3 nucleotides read TGTGCCAGCAGCCACTCCTACGAGCAGTACTTC.